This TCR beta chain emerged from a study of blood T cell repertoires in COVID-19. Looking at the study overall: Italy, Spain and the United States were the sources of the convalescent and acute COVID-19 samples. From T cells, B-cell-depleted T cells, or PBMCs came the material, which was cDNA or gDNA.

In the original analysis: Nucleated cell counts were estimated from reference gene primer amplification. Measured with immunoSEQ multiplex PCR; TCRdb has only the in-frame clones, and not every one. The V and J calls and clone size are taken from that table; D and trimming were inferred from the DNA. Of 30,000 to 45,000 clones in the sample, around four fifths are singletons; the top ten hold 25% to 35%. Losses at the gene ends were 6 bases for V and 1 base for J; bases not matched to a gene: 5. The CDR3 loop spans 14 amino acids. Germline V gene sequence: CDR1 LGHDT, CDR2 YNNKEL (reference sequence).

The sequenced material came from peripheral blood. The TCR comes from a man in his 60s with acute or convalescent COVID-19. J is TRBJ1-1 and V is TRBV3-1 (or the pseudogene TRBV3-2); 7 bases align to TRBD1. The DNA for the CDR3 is TGTGCCAGCAGGAGACAGGGCCCGAACACTGAAGCTTTCTTT. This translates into CASRRQGPNTEAFF.